This TCR beta chain comes out of a study of a mutant IDH1 vaccine in newly diagnosed glioma. Study at large: Prior therapy was radiotherapy, temozolomide, or both; most received both. Weeks 35 and 47 hosted visits V12 and V13, respectively.

This table comes from immunoSEQ multiplex PCR, and its TCRdb copy is limited to in-frame clones, with some not included. The repertoire holds tens of thousands of clones, with around nine tenths as singletons. Germline CDR1 is SGHRS and CDR2 is YFSETQ. Trimming shortened V by 1 base and J by 1 base, and 8 bases separated the two germline ends. There are 15 residues in the CDR3. Described time point: week 35, safety follow-up. Every vaccination contained 300 ug of the mutant IDH1 20-mer peptide and was paired with topical imiquimod. In weeks 1, 3, 5, 7, 11, 15, 19 and 23, patients were immunized, eight times in all. The donors had new WHO grade 3 or 4 astrocytomas; these were IDH1-mutant and ATRX-lost. Note on this clone: Its specificity is not known.

The source is a young man with glioma. The sequencing here drew on PBMCs, taken from a glioma patient whose treatment included an IDH1 peptide vaccine. The chain uses TRBV5-1 and TRBJ2-2; possible D gene TRBD1, 6 bases. The CDR3 DNA reads TGCGCCAGCAGCTTGACAGGGCAGAACACCGGGGAGCTGTTTTTT. Amino acid sequence: CASSLTGQNTGELFF.